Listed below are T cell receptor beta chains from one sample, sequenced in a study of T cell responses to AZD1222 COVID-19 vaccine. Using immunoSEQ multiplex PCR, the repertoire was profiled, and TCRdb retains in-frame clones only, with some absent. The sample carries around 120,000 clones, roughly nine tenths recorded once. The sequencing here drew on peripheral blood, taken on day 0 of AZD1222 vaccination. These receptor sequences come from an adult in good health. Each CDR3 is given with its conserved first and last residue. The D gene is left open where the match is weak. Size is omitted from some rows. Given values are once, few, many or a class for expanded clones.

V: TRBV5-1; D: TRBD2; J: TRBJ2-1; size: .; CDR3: CASSRIGRAGDNEQFF; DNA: TGCGCCAGCAGCCGGATTGGGAGGGCTGGCGACAATGAGCAGTTCTTC
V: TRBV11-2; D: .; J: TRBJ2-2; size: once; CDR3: CASSPLAGELFF; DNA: TGTGCCAGCAGCCCCCTTGCCGGGGAGCTGTTTTTT
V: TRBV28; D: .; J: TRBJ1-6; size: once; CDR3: CASSVQKSPLHF; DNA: TGTGCCAGCAGCGTACAGAAATCACCCCTCCACTTT
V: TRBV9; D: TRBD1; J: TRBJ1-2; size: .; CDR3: CASSEPRDRGWDGYTF; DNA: TGTGCCAGCAGCGAGCCCCGGGACAGGGGGTGGGATGGCTACACCTTC
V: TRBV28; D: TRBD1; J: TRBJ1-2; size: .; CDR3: CASSFGTGPGYTF; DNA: TGTGCCAGCAGTTTCGGGACAGGGCCTGGCTACACCTTC
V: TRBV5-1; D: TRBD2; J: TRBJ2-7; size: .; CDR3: CASRVGLAVTYEQYF; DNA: TGCGCCAGCAGGGTTGGACTAGCGGTTACCTACGAGCAGTACTTC
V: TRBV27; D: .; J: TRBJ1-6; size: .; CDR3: CASRGGTYNSPLHF; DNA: TGTGCCAGCAGAGGGGGAACCTATAATTCACCCCTCCACTTT
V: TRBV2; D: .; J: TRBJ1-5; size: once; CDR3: CASSDGGRGNQPQHF; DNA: TGTGCCAGCAGTGATGGGGGAAGGGGGAATCAGCCCCAGCATTTT
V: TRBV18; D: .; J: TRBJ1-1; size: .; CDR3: CASSLDQNTEAFF; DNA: TGTGCCAGCTCCCTGGACCAGAACACTGAAGCTTTCTTT
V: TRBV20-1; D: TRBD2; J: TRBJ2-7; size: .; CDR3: CSASPTSGIYTYEQYF; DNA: TGCAGTGCTAGTCCTACTAGCGGTATTTATACCTACGAGCAGTACTTC
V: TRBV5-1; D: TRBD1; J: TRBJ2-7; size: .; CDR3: CASSSTGVPYEQYF; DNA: TGCGCCAGCAGCTCGACAGGGGTTCCCTACGAGCAGTACTTC
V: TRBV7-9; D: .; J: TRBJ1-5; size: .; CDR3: CASSLGRGSNQPQHF; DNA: TGTGCCAGCAGCTTAGGCAGGGGCTCAAATCAGCCCCAGCATTTT
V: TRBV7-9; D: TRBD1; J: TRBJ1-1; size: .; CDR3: CASSPGQGGAEAFF; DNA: TGTGCCAGCAGCCCGGGACAGGGGGGCGCTGAAGCTTTCTTT
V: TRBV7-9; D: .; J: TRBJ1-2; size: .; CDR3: CASSLVGSKSGYTF; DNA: TGTGCCAGCAGCTTAGTTGGTTCTAAATCTGGCTACACCTTC
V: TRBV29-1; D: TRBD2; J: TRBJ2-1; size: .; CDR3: CSVSLAGVSNEQFF; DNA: TGCAGCGTTTCACTAGCGGGAGTAAGTAATGAGCAGTTCTTC
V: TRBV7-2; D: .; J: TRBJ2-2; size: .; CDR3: CASSPRTTNTGELFF; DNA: TGTGCCAGCAGCCCTCGGACTACCAACACCGGGGAGCTGTTTTTT
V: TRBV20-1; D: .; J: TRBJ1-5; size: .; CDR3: CSASMVQVSNQPQHF; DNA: TGCAGTGCTAGTATGGTCCAGGTTAGCAATCAGCCCCAGCATTTT
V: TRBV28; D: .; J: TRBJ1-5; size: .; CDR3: CASSLLSGPNSNQPQHF; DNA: TGTGCCAGCAGTTTATTGTCGGGACCGAATAGCAATCAGCCCCAGCATTTT
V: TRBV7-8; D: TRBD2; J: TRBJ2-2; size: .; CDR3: CASTKRSSGNFGGELFF; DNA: TGTGCCAGCACCAAAAGGTCTAGCGGGAATTTTGGCGGGGAGCTGTTTTTT
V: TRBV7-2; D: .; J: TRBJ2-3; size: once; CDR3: CASSLGLSPDTQYF; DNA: TGTGCCAGCAGCTTGGGACTGAGCCCAGATACGCAGTATTTT
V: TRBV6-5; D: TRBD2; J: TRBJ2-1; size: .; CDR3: CASSSLAGGDNEQFF; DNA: TGTGCCAGCAGTTCACTAGCGGGAGGGGACAATGAGCAGTTCTTC
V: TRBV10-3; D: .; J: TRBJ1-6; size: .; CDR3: CAISVSGNNSPLHF; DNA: TGTGCCATCAGTGTGAGCGGTAACAATTCACCCCTCCACTTT
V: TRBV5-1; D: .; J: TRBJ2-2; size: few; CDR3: CASSPERTRPAGELFF; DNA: TGCGCCAGCAGCCCGGAACGGACTCGACCTGCCGGGGAGCTGTTTTTT
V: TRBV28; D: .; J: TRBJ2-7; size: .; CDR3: CAAGALDREQYF; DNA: TGTGCCGCCGGAGCCCTAGATAGGGAGCAGTACTTC
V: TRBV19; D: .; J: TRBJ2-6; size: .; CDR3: CASSSWGSGANVLTF; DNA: TGTGCCAGTAGTAGCTGGGGGTCTGGGGCCAACGTCCTGACTTTC
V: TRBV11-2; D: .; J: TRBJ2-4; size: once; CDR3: CASSLDPSWRFKNIQYF; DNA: TGTGCCAGCAGCTTAGATCCGTCATGGAGGTTCAAAAACATTCAGTACTTC
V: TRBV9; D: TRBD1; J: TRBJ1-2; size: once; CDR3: CASSVAGQGGYGYTF; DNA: TGTGCCAGCAGCGTAGCGGGACAGGGGGGTTATGGCTACACCTTC
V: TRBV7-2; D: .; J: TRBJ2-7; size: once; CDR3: CASSPRGAHEQYF; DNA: TGTGCCAGCAGCCCCCGGGGCGCCCACGAGCAGTACTTC
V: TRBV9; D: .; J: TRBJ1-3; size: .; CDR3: CASSVNQFWGSGNTIYF; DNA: TGTGCCAGCAGCGTAAACCAATTTTGGGGCTCTGGAAACACCATATATTTT
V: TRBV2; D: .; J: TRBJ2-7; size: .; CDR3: CASSGYEQYF; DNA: TGTGCCAGCAGTGGGTACGAGCAGTACTTC